The rows below give T cell receptor beta chains drawn from one sample of a study of cytotoxic CD8 clonotypes in ibrutinib-treated CLL. The table came from immunoSEQ multiplex PCR; TCRdb's copy has only in-frame clones and leaves some out. The sample yields over 100,000 clones, around 85% seen once. The specimen was PBMCs, collected after 24 months of ibrutinib treatment. These TCRs come from a human donor with chronic lymphocytic leukemia. Each CDR3 is given with its conserved first and last residue. A D gene is named only where the DNA matches it firmly. Some rows have no size entry. The others give once, few or many, or a class for an expanded clone.

CDR3,DNA,size,J,D,V
CASSLRWNTEAFF,TGTGCCAGCAGCTTAAGGTGGAACACTGAAGCTTTCTTT,-,TRBJ1-1,-,TRBV7-2
CASSPGLNSGAEYF,TGTGCCAGCAGCCCGGGACTAAACAGCGGGGCAGAGTACTTC,-,TRBJ2-7,TRBD2,TRBV9
CASRPGTVNTEAFF,TGTGCCAGCAGGCCCGGGACAGTGAACACTGAAGCTTTCTTT,-,TRBJ1-1,TRBD1,TRBV2
CASSPPGQGYYGYTF,TGTGCCAGCAGCCCTCCGGGACAGGGGTACTATGGCTACACCTTC,-,TRBJ1-2,TRBD1,TRBV5-4
CASSGSSGFGETQYF,TGTGCCAGCAGCGGGAGTAGCGGGTTCGGGGAGACCCAGTACTTC,-,TRBJ2-5,TRBD2,TRBV9
CASSFQSAGGIGYTF,TGTGCCAGCAGTTTTCAGTCCGCAGGGGGGATTGGCTACACCTTC,once,TRBJ1-2,TRBD1,TRBV27
CAISESAGGTPLHF,TGTGCCATCAGTGAGTCAGCCGGGGGTACACCCCTCCACTTT,-,TRBJ1-6,-,TRBV10-3
CASSYRDRGRGDTQYF,TGTGCCAGCAGCTACCGGGACAGGGGGCGGGGAGATACGCAGTATTTT,-,TRBJ2-3,TRBD1,TRBV7-9
CASTKAPLTTNTGELFF,TGTGCCAGCACCAAAGCCCCACTTACCACGAACACCGGGGAGCTGTTTTTT,-,TRBJ2-2,-,TRBV7-6
CASSPPGRGHFTF,TGTGCCAGCTCACCACCGGGCAGGGGGCATTTCACCTTC,-,TRBJ1-2,TRBD1,TRBV18
CASSWDRGTWEQFF,TGTGCCAGCAGCTGGGACAGGGGAACATGGGAGCAGTTCTTC,-,TRBJ2-1,TRBD1,TRBV7-9
CASSVLGTEQYF,TGTGCCAGCAGCGTCCTGGGCACCGAGCAGTACTTC,-,TRBJ2-7,-,TRBV11-2
CASSMWDREAEAFF,TGTGCCAGTAGTATGTGGGACAGGGAAGCTGAAGCTTTCTTT,-,TRBJ1-1,TRBD1,TRBV19
CASSQTGVGGEKLFF,TGTGCCAGCAGCCAAACAGGGGTCGGGGGTGAAAAACTGTTTTTT,-,TRBJ1-4,TRBD1,TRBV5-4
CASRALGEKLFF,TGTGCCAGCAGGGCCTTAGGGGAAAAACTGTTTTTT,-,TRBJ1-4,-,TRBV28
CASSSIAGNTEAFF,TGTGCCAGCAGCTCGATTGCCGGGAACACTGAAGCTTTCTTT,-,TRBJ1-1,-,TRBV11-1
CASSGGRTQYF,TGTGCCAGCAGTGGGGGACGGACCCAGTACTTC,once,TRBJ2-5,-,TRBV28
CSVATGRGDTQYF,TGCAGCGTCGCAACGGGGCGGGGAGATACGCAGTATTTT,-,TRBJ2-3,-,TRBV29-1
CAISGREGEGQETQYF,TGTGCCATCAGTGGGAGGGAGGGAGAAGGGCAAGAGACCCAGTACTTC,-,TRBJ2-5,TRBD2,TRBV10-3
CASRSWGNTEAFF,TGTGCCAGTCGGTCGTGGGGGAACACTGAAGCTTTCTTT,-,TRBJ1-1,-,TRBV19
CASSLALTISEAFF,TGTGCCAGCAGCTTAGCGCTCACAATCTCCGAAGCTTTCTTT,-,TRBJ1-1,-,TRBV7-2
CASSLGGPQVPAFF,TGCGCCAGCAGTCTCGGAGGTCCTCAGGTGCCAGCTTTCTTT,once,TRBJ1-1,-,TRBV5-1
CASSHYDRTGGTEAFF,TGTGCCAGCAGCCACTACGATAGGACAGGCGGGACTGAAGCTTTCTTT,few,TRBJ1-1,TRBD1,TRBV13
CASRRGRNEKLFF,TGTGCCAGCAGAAGGGGGCGAAATGAAAAACTGTTTTTT,-,TRBJ1-4,TRBD1,TRBV2
CASSLRADGANVLTF,TGTGCCAGCAGCTTAAGAGCTGATGGGGCCAACGTCCTGACTTTC,-,TRBJ2-6,-,TRBV5-5
CASSLGGIGTDTQYF,TGTGCCAGCAGTCTCGGCGGGATCGGCACAGATACGCAGTATTTT,-,TRBJ2-3,-,TRBV2
CASVQRVSGVVSTEAFF,TGTGCCAGTGTCCAGAGAGTTTCAGGGGTAGTGTCCACTGAAGCTTTCTTT,-,TRBJ1-1,-,TRBV19
CASSARSGGGNEQFF,TGTGCCAGCAGCGCCAGGAGCGGCGGGGGAAATGAGCAGTTCTTC,-,TRBJ2-1,TRBD2,TRBV9